The TCR beta chain described here comes from a study of CD8 T cells in ankylosing spondylitis. This clonotype has just a few counts. TCRdb processed the 5' RACE reads anew with MiXCR; each CDR3 protein has one entry. The sample yields about 220,000 distinct CDR3 sequences, about a quarter seen once. The germline V gene has CDR1 DFQATT and CDR2 SNEGSKA (reference sequence). The ends lost 6 bases at V and 3 bases at J; junction bases unmatched: 9. CDR3 length: 14 amino acids. The V gene is TRBV20-1, the J gene TRBJ2-7; 9 nucleotides agree with TRBD1. Sequenced: blood, either unsorted or a sorted T cell fraction (not recorded which). The sequence was obtained from a male donor with ankylosing spondylitis or in good health (not recorded which). CDR3 loop: CSAEPGTGLYEQYF. CDR3 coding DNA: TGCAGTGCCGAACCCGGGACAGGGCTCTACGAGCAGTACTTC.